The TCR beta chain under discussion was sequenced for a study of regulatory T cells in long-lasting Graves disease. There are 18 residues in the CDR3. Germline CDR1 reads MNHNS; CDR2 reads SASEGT. V lost 2 bases, J lost 0 bases, and 8 bases stayed unmatched. Sample time point: newly diagnosed GD, antithyroid drugs for less than 3 months. PBMC-extracted RNA yielded the TCR library. This clonotype was counted ten times or more. Its matching antigen is unknown. Arm-PCR of CDR3 regions with iRepertoire HTBI primers generated TCR beta libraries. TCRdb used MiXCR to reprocess the multiplex PCR reads, holding one entry per CDR3 protein. The sample lists approximately 350,000 distinct CDR3 sequences; 15% to 20% were seen once. Study findings and constraints: Graves' patients with persistent disease showed TCR diversity lower than patients newly diagnosed.

These data were also reused for a study on T cells in Graves' hyperthyroidism and ophthalmopathy.

The receptor's source is a young woman with Graves disease. The genes are TRBV6-1 and TRBJ1-1; 11 bases fit TRBD1. Sequencing used peripheral blood mononuclear cells (PBMCs), obtained at new diagnosis, from a patient treated with antithyroid drugs. CDR3 residues: CASSEYPDRGLLNTEAFF. The CDR3 DNA sequence: TGTGCCAGCAGTGAATACCCGGACAGGGGGCTCTTGAACACTGAAGCTTTCTTT.